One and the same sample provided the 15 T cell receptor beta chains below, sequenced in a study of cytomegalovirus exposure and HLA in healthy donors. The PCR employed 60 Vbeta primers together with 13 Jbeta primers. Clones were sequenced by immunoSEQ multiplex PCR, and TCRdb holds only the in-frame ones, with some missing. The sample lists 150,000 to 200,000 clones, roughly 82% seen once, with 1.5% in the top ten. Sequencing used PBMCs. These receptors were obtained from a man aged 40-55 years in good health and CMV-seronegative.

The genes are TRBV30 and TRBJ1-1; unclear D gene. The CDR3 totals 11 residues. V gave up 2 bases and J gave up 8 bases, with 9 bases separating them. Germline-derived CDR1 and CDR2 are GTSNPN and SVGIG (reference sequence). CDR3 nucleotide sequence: TGTGCCTGGAGTCGGGGTTGGGAAGCTTTCTTT. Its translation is CAWSRGWEAFF.

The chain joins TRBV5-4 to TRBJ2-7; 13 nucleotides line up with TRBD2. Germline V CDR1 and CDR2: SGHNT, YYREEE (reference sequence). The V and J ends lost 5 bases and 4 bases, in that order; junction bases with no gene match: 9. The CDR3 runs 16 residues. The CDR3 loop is CASSGLAGAVVYEQYF. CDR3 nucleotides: TGTGCCAGCAGTGGACTAGCGGGAGCCGTCGTTTACGAGCAGTACTTC.

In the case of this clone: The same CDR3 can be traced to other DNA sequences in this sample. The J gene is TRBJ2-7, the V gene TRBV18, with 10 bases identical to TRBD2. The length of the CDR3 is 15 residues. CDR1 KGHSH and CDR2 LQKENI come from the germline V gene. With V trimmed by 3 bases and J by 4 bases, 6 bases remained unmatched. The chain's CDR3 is CASSPSTSGDYEQYF. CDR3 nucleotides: TGTGCCAGCTCACCCTCAACTAGCGGGGATTACGAGCAGTACTTC.

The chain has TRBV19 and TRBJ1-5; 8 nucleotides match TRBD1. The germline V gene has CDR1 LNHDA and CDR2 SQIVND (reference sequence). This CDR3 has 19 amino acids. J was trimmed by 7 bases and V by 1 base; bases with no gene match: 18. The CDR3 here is CASSIVGGDGRGRKQPQHF. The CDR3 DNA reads TGTGCCAGTAGTATAGTAGGTGGAGATGGCAGGGGGCGGAAACAGCCCCAGCATTTT.

CDR3 loop: CASSRSPGGGAAYEQYF. CDR3 sequence (DNA): TGTGCCAGCAGCCGGAGTCCTGGCGGGGGGGCCGCCTACGAGCAGTACTTC. V and J are TRBV5-6 and TRBJ2-7; 9 bases are a match to TRBD2. The CDR3 covers 17 residues. Per the germline V gene, CDR1 is SGHDT and CDR2 is YYEEEE. V lost 4 bases, J lost 2 bases, and 13 bases stayed unmatched.

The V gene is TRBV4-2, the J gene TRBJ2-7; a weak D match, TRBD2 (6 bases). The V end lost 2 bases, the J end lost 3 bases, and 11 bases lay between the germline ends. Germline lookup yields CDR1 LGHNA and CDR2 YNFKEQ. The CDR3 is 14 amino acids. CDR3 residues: CASSQQEGGYEQYF. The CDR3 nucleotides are TGTGCCAGCAGCCAACAGGAGGGTGGCTACGAGCAGTACTTC.

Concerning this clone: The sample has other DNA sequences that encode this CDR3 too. CDR3 DNA: TGTGCCAGCAGTTTATCCCCGGGGTTGGGAAGCTCCTACAATGAGCAGTTCTTC. Protein: CASSLSPGLGSSYNEQFF. J is TRBJ2-1 and V is TRBV28, with TRBD2 as a possible D gene (5 bases). The V and J ends lost 1 base and 0 bases respectively, with 16 bases between them. Germline V lookup: CDR1 MDHEN, CDR2 SYDVKM. This CDR3 is built from 18 residues. The full variable domain, rest sourced from reference TRBV28 and TRBJ2-1, is DVKVTQSSRYLVKRTGEKVFLECVQDMDHENMFWYRQDPGLGLRLIYFSYDVKMKEKGDIPEGYSVSREKKERFSLILESASTNQTSMYLCASSLSPGLGSSYNEQFFGPGTRLTVL.

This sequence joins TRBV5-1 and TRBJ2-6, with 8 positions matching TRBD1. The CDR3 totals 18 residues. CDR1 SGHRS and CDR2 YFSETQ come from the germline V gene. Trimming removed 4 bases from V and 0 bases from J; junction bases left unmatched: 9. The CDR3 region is CASSRLGQVRSGANVLTF. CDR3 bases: TGCGCCAGCAGCCGGTTGGGACAGGTCCGCTCTGGGGCCAACGTCCTGACTTTC.

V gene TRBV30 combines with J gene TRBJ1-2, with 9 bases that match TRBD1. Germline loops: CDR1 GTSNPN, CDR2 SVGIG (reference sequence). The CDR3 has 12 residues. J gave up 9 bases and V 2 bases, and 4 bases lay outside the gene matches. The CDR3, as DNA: TGTGCCTGGAGTCCACAGGGGGCAAGCTACACCTTC. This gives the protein CAWSPQGASYTF.

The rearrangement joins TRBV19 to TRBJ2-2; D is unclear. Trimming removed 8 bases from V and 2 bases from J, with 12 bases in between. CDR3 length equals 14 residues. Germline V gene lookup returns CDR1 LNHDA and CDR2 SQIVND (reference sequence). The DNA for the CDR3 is TGTGCCAGTGATGCACTCCGTAACACCGGGGAGCTGTTTTTT. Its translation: CASDALRNTGELFF.

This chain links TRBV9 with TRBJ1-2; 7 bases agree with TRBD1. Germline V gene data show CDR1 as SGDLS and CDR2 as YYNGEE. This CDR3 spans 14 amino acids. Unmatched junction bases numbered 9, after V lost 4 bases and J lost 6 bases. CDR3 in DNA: TGTGCCAGCAGCCTATACGATACAGGGGATGGCTACACCTTC. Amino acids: CASSLYDTGDGYTF.

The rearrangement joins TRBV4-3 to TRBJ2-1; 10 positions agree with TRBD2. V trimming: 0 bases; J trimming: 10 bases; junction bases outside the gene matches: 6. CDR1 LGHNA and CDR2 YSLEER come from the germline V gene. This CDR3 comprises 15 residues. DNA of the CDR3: TGCGCCAGCAGCCAAGACCCGGGACTAGCGCGGGAGCAGTTCTTC. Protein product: CASSQDPGLAREQFF.

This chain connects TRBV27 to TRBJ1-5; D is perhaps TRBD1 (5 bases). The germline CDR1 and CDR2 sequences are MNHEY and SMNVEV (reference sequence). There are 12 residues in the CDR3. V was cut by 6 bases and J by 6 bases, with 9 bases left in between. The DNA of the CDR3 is TGTGCCAGCAGGCAGGGCGGTCAGCCCCAGCATTTT. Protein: CASRQGGQPQHF.

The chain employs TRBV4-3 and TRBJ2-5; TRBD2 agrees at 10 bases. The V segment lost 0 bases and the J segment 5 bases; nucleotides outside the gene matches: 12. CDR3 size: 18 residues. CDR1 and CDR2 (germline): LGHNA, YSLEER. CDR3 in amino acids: CASSQDLAAGGPGETQYF. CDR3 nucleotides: TGCGCCAGCAGCCAAGATTTGGCAGCGGGGGGGCCGGGGGAGACCCAGTACTTC.

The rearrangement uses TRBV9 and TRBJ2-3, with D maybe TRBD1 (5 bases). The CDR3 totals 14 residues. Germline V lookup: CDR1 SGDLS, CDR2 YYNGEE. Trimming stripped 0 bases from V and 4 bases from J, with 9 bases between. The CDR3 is CASSVGQGSDTQYF. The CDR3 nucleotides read TGTGCCAGCAGCGTAGGGCAGGGATCAGATACGCAGTATTTT.